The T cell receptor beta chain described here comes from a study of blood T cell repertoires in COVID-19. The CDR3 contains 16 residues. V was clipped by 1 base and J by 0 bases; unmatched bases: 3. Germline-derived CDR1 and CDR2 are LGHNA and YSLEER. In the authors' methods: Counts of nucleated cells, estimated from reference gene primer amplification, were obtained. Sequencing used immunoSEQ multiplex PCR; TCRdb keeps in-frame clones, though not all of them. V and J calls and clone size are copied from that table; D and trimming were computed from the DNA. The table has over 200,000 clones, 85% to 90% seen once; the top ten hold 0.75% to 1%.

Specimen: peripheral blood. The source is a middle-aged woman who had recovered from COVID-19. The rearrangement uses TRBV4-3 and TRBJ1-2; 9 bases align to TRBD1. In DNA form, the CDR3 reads TGCGCCAGCAGCCAAGGGGACAGGGCCGCTAACTATGGCTACACCTTC. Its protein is CASSQGDRAANYGYTF.